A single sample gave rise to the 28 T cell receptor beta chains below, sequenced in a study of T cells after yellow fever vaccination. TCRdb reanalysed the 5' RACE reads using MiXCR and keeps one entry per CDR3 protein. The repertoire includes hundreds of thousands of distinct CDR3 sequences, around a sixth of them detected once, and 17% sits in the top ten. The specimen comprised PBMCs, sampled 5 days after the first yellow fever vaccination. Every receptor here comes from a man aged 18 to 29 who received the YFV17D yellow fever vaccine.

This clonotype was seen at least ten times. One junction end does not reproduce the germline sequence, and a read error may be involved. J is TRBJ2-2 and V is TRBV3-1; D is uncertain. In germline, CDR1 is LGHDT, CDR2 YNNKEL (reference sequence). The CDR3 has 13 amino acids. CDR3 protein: CASSQGNAGELFF. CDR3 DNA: TGTGCCAGCAGCCAAGGGAACGCCGGGGAGCTGTTTTTT.

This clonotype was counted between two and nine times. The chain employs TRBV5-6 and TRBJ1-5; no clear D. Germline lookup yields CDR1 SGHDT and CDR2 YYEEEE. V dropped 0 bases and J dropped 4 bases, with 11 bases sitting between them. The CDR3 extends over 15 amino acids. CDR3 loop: CASSLGGRWNQPQHF. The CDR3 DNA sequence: TGTGCCAGCAGCTTGGGAGGGAGATGGAATCAGCCCCAGCATTTT.

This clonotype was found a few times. The CDR3 DNA follows: TGTGCCAGCAGAAGAACAGGGGTGAACACCGGGGAGCTGTTTTTT. Translated: CASRRTGVNTGELFF. The gene calls are TRBV7-9 and TRBJ2-2; 7 nucleotides agree with TRBD1. The CDR3 runs 15 residues. J gave up 1 base and V 6 bases, and 5 bases lay outside the gene matches. Germline assignment: CDR1 SEHNR and CDR2 FQNEAQ (reference sequence). The full variable domain, rest sourced from reference TRBV7-9 and TRBJ2-2, is DTGVSQNPRHKITKRGQNVTFRCDPISEHNRLYWYRQTLGQGPEFLTYFQNEAQLEKSRLLSDRFSAERPKGSFSTLEIQRTEQGDSAMYLCASRRTGVNTGELFFGEGSRLTVL.

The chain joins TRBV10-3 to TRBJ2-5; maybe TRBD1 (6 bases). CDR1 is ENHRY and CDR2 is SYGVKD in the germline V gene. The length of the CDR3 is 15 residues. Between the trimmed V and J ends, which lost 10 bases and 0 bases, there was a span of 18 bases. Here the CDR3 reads CARNRQETDQETQYF. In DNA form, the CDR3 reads TGTGCCAGGAACCGACAGGAAACTGACCAAGAGACCCAGTACTTC.

DNA for the CDR3: TGTGCCAGCACCAACCGTTTCGGAAACACCATATATTTT. This sequence encodes CASTNRFGNTIYF. The genes are TRBV6-1 and TRBJ1-3; D call uncertain. V dropped 7 bases and J dropped 4 bases, with 11 bases sitting between them. The germline gives CDR1 MNHNS, CDR2 SASEGT. The CDR3 spans 13 residues.

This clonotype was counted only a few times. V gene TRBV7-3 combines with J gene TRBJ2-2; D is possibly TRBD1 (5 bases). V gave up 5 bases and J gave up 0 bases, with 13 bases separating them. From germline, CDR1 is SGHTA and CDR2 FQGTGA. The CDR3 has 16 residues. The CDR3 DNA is TGTGCCAGCAGCCTGGGGCCACAAACGAACACCGGGGAGCTGTTTTTT. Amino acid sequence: CASSLGPQTNTGELFF.

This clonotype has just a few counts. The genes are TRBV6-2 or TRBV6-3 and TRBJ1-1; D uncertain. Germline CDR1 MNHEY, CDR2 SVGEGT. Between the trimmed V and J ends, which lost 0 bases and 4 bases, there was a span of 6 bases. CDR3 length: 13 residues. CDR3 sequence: CASSYSMSTEAFF. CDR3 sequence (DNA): TGTGCCAGCAGTTACTCAATGAGCACTGAAGCTTTCTTT.

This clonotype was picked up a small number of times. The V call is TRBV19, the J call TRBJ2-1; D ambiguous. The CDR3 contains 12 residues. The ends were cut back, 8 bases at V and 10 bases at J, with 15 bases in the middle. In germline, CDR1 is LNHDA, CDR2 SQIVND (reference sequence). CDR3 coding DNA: TGTGCCAGTGCGCCGTTGGGTGGCGAGCAGTTCTTC. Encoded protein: CASAPLGGEQFF.

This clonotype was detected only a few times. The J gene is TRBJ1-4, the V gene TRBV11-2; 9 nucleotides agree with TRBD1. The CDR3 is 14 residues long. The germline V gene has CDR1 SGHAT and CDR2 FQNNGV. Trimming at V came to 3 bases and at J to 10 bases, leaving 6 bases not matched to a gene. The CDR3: CASSLDRGGRKLFF. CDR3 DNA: TGTGCCAGCAGCTTGGACAGGGGTGGCCGAAAACTGTTTTTT.

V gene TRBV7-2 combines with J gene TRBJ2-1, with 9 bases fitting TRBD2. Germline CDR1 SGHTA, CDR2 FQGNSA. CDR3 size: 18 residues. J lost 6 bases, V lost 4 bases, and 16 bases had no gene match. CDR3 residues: CASSYWGSGGPRGNEQFF. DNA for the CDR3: TGTGCCAGCAGCTATTGGGGCAGCGGGGGGCCGAGGGGCAATGAGCAGTTCTTC.

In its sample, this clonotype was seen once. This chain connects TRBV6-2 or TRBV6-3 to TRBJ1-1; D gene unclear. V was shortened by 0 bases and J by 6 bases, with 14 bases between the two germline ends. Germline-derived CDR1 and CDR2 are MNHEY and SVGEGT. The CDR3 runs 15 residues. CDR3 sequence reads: CASSYSISSWAEAFF. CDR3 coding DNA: TGTGCCAGCAGTTACTCGATCAGTAGTTGGGCTGAAGCTTTCTTT.

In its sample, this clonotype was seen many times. CDR3: CASSDRSSTDTQYF. CDR3 nucleotides: TGTGCCAGCAGCGACAGGTCTAGCACAGATACGCAGTATTTT. The chain recombines TRBV6-1 with TRBJ2-3; tentatively, D is TRBD1 (6 bases). The CDR3 has 14 residues. Germline CDR1 is MNHNS and CDR2 is SASEGT. V gave up 6 bases and J gave up 0 bases, with 10 bases separating them.

CDR3 protein: CASTPRYSNQPQHF. The CDR3 DNA follows: TGTGCCAGTACCCCCCGATATAGCAATCAGCCCCAGCATTTT. J is TRBJ1-5 and V is TRBV19; D gene uncertain. The CDR3 loop spans 14 amino acids. V dropped 7 bases and J dropped 0 bases, with 10 bases sitting between them. Germline lookup yields CDR1 LNHDA and CDR2 SQIVND (reference sequence).

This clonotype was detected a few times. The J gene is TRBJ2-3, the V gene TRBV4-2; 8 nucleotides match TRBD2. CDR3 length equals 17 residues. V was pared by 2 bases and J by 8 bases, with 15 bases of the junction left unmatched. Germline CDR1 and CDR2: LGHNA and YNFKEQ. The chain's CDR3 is CASSQSPRGGAVGTQYF. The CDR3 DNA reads TGTGCCAGCAGCCAAAGCCCCCGGGGGGGGGCCGTCGGTACGCAGTATTTT.

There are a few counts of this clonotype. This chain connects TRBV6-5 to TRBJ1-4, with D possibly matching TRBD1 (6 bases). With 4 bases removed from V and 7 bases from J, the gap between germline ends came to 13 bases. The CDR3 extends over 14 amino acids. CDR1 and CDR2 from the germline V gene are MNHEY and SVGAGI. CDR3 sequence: CASSSTGTSEKLFF. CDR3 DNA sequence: TGTGCCAGCAGTTCCACAGGGACCAGTGAAAAACTGTTTTTT.

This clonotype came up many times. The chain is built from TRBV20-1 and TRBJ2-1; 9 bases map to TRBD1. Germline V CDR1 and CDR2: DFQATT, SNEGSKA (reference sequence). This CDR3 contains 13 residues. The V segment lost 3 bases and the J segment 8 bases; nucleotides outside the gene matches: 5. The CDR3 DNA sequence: TGCAGTGCTAGCCGGACAGGGGTCGATGAGCAGTTCTTC. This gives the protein CSASRTGVDEQFF.

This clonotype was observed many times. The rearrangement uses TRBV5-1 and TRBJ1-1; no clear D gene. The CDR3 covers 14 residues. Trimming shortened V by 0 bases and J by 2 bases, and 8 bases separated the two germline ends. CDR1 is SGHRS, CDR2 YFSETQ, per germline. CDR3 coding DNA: TGCGCCAGCAGCTTGGAGCGGAGAAACACTGAAGCTTTCTTT. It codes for CASSLERRNTEAFF.

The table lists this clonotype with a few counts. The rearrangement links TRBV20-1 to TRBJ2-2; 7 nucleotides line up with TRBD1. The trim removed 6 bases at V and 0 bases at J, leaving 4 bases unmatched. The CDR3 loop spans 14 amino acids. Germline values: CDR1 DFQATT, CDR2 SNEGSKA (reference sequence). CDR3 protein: CSARDSANTGELFF. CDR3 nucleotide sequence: TGCAGTGCCCGGGACAGTGCGAACACCGGGGAGCTGTTTTTT.

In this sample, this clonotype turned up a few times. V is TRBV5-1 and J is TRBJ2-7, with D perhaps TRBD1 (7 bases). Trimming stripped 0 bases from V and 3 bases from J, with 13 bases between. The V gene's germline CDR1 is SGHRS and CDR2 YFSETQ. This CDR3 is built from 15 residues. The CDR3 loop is CASSLGGGTDYEQYF. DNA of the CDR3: TGCGCCAGCAGCTTGGGGGGCGGGACAGACTACGAGCAGTACTTC.

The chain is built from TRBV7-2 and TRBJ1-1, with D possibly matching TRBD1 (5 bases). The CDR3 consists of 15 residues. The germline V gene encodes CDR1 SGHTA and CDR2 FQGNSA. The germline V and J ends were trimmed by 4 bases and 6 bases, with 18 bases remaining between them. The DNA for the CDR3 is TGTGCCAGCAGCTCTTACCCAGCCAGGGCATCTGAAGCTTTCTTT. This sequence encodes CASSSYPARASEAFF. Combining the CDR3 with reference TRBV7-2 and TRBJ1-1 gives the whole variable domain GAGVSQSPSNKVTEKGKDVELRCDPISGHTALYWYRQSLGQGLEFLIYFQGNSAPDKSGLPSDRFSAERTGGSVSTLTIQRTQQEDSAVYLCASSSYPARASEAFFGQGTRLTVV.

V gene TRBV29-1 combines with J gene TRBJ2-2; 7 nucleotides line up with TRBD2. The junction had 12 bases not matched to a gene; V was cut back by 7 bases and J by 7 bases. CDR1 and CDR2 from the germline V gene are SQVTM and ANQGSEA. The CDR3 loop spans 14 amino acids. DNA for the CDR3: TGCAGCGCAAAAGGGAGGGCGACGCACGGGGAGCTGTTTTTT. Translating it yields CSAKGRATHGELFF.

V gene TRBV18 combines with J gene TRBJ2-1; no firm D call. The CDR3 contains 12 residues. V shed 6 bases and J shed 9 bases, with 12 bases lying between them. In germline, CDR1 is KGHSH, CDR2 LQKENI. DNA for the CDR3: TGTGCCAGCTCTCAAGAGGTGGGTGAGCAGTTCTTC. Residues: CASSQEVGEQFF.

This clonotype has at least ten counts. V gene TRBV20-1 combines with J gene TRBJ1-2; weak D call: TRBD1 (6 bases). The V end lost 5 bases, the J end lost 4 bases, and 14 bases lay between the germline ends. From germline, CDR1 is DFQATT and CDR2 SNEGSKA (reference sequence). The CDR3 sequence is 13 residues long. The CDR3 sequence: CSAQTGHFYGYTF. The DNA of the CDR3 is TGCAGTGCTCAGACAGGCCATTTCTATGGCTACACCTTC.

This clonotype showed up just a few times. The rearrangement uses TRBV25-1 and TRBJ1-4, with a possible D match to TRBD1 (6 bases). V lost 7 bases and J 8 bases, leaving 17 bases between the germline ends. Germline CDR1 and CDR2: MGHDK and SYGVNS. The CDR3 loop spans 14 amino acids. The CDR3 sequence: CASTRMGGEEKLFF. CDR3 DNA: TGTGCCAGCACCCGAATGGGGGGCGAGGAAAAACTGTTTTTT. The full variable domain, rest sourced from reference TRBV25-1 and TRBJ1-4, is EADIYQTPRYLVIGTGKKITLECSQTMGHDKMYWYQQDPGMELHLIHYSYGVNSTEKGDLSSESTVSRIRTEHFPLTLESARPSHTSQYLCASTRMGGEEKLFFGSGTQLSVL.

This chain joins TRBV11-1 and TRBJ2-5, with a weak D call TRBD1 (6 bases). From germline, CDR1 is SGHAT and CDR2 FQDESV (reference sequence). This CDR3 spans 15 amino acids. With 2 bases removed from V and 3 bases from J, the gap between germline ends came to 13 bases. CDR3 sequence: CASSLPGDLKETQYF. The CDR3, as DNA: TGTGCCAGCAGCTTACCAGGGGATCTTAAAGAGACCCAGTACTTC.

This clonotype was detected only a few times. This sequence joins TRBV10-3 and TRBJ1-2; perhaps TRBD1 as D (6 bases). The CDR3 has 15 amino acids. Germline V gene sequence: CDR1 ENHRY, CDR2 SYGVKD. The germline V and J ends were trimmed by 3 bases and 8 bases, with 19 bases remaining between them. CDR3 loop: CAISESGGQFDGYTF. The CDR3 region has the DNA TGTGCCATCAGTGAAAGTGGGGGGCAGTTTGACGGCTACACCTTC.

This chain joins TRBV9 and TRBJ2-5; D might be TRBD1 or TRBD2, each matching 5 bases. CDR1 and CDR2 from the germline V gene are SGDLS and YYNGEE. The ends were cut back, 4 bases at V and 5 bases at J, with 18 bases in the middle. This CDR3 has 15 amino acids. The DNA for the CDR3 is TGTGCCAGCAGCTTCCTCGGGACCTACATTGAGACCCAGTACTTC. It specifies CASSFLGTYIETQYF.

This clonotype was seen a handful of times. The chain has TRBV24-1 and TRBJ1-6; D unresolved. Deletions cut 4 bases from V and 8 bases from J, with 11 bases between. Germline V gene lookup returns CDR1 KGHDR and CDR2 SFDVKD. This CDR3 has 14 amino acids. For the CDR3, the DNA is TGTGCCACCAGTGACAACGGAAGGGATTCACCCCTCCACTTT. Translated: CATSDNGRDSPLHF.